The 32 T cell receptor beta chains below all came from one sample that was sequenced in a study of Graves' ophthalmopathy and Graves' hyperthyroidism. The study amplified TCR beta CDR3 regions using RNA transcripts. HTBI primers served in a first-round RT-PCR, which a second-round multiplex PCR followed. Using its own MiXCR run on the multiplex PCR reads, TCRdb lists one record per CDR3 protein. Here the sample spans a few hundred thousand distinct CDR3 sequences, 35% to 40% being singletons. Sequencing input: peripheral blood or thyroid tissue (not recorded which). Source of these receptors: an adult man with Graves' hyperthyroidism.

This clonotype was observed a handful of times. This chain connects TRBV14 to TRBJ2-6; possible D gene TRBD1, 5 bases. Trimming took off 0 bases at V and 2 bases at J, with 14 bases between the two ends. CDR1 and CDR2 from the germline V gene are SGHDN and FVKESK. The CDR3 is 18 residues long. CDR3 region: CASSQDSLKGAGANVLTF. The CDR3 coding sequence is TGTGCCAGCAGCCAAGATAGTTTGAAAGGGGCTGGGGCCAACGTCCTGACTTTC. The variable domain in full, with the rest retrieved from reference TRBV14 and TRBJ2-6, is EAGVTQFPSHSVIEKGQTVTLRCDPISGHDNLYWYRRVMGKEIKFLLHFVKESKQDESGMPNNRFLAERTGGTYSTLKVQPAELEDSGVYFCASSQDSLKGAGANVLTFGAGSRLTVL.

This chain joins TRBV29-1 and TRBJ1-3; D gene unclear. This CDR3 contains 12 residues. Trimming shortened V by 7 bases and J by 1 base, and 8 bases separated the two germline ends. Germline V gives CDR1 SQVTM, CDR2 ANQGSEA. The CDR3 nucleotides read TGCAGCGCCAGACGGTCTGGAAACACCATATATTTT. Its protein is CSARRSGNTIYF.

This clonotype was counted many times. The rearrangement uses TRBV19 and TRBJ2-5; D perhaps matches TRBD1 (6 bases). The CDR3 spans 13 residues. The V and J ends lost 7 bases and 5 bases respectively, with 14 bases between them. From germline, CDR1 is LNHDA and CDR2 SQIVND (reference sequence). Here the CDR3 reads CASNEGQRETQYF. The CDR3 DNA follows: TGTGCCAGTAATGAAGGACAGCGTGAGACCCAGTACTTC.

The chain has TRBV12-3 or TRBV12-4 and TRBJ2-7; 8 bases agree with TRBD2. The assigned J gene may be wrong: the sequence end matches TRBJ2-1 better. CDR3 length equals 15 residues. The CDR3 DNA reads TGTGCCAGCAGTTTAAATAGCGGGATGCCGGGTGAGCAGTTCTTC. Its translation: CASSLNSGMPGEQFF.

CDR3 amino acids: CASSTGQGSSFQHF. CDR3 DNA: TGTGCCAGCAGTACGGGACAGGGAAGTTCGTTTCAGCATTTT. V usage is TRBV6-1 and J usage is TRBJ1-5; 9 nucleotides agree with TRBD1. The CDR3 totals 14 residues. V trimming: 5 bases; J trimming: 13 bases; junction bases outside the gene matches: 12. CDR1 is MNHNS, CDR2 SASEGT, per germline.

This clonotype was observed at least ten times. The chain recombines TRBV7-8 with TRBJ2-7; unclear D gene. Germline-derived CDR1 and CDR2 are SGHVS and FQNEAQ. This CDR3 region has 14 residues. Between the trimmed V and J ends, which lost 1 base and 3 bases, there was a span of 10 bases. The DNA for the CDR3 is TGTGCCAGCAGCTTAGGGGTGTTCGGCTACGAGCAGTACTTC. It codes for CASSLGVFGYEQYF.

The table lists this clonotype with a few counts. The chain couples TRBV19 to TRBJ2-2; unclear D gene. The V end was cut by 6 bases, the J end by 4 bases, with 9 bases between. There are 13 residues in the CDR3. Germline CDR1 and CDR2: LNHDA and SQIVND (reference sequence). The CDR3 nucleotides are TGTGCCAGTAGGGTGGATATCACCGGGGAGCTGTTTTTT. Translated: CASRVDITGELFF.

V gene TRBV10-3 combines with J gene TRBJ1-6; D may be TRBD1 (5 bases). Germline CDR1 and CDR2: ENHRY and SYGVKD. V was cut by 4 bases and J by 7 bases, with 11 bases left in between. The length of the CDR3 is 14 residues. The chain's CDR3 is CAISAVTGNSPLHF. The DNA for the CDR3 is TGTGCCATCAGTGCTGTTACAGGCAATTCACCCCTCCACTTT.

The V call is TRBV20-1, the J call TRBJ2-3, with 9 bases identical to TRBD2. The CDR3 runs to 13 residues. CDR1 is DFQATT, CDR2 SNEGSKA, per germline (reference sequence). J lost 2 bases, V lost 5 bases, and 2 bases had no gene match. CDR3 bases: TGCAGTGCTCTAGCGGGACCCACAGATACGCAGTATTTT. This sequence encodes CSALAGPTDTQYF.

This chain uses TRBV29-1 with TRBJ2-5, with 10 bases fitting TRBD2. This CDR3 contains 14 residues. V shed 4 bases and J 5 bases; nucleotides not matched to a gene: 7. Germline CDR1 is SQVTM and CDR2 is ANQGSEA. The CDR3 DNA reads as TGCAGCGTTGCGGTGGCTAGCGGGGGTGAGACCCAGTACTTC. It is translated as CSVAVASGGETQYF.

V is TRBV19 and J is TRBJ1-1; weak D call: TRBD1 (6 bases). The germline V and J ends were trimmed by 3 bases and 3 bases, with 17 bases remaining between them. The CDR3 sequence is 16 residues long. Germline assignment: CDR1 LNHDA and CDR2 SQIVND (reference sequence). For the CDR3, the DNA is TGTGCCAGTAGTATGTTACCAGGACAGCAGGACACTGAAGCTTTCTTT. This sequence encodes CASSMLPGQQDTEAFF.

This clonotype has at least ten counts. The chain joins TRBV10-3 to TRBJ1-5; D is unresolved. In germline, CDR1 is ENHRY, CDR2 SYGVKD. Trimming removed 4 bases from V and 1 base from J, with 8 bases in between. This CDR3 contains 14 residues. The CDR3 sequence is CAISGGNSNQPQHF. The CDR3 DNA sequence: TGTGCCATCAGTGGGGGTAACAGCAATCAGCCCCAGCATTTT.

In this sample, this clonotype turned up many times. The V call is TRBV12-3 or TRBV12-4, the J call TRBJ2-5; D may be TRBD1 (8 bases). The CDR3 has 15 residues. The V gene lost 4 bases and the J gene lost 3 bases, with 15 bases spanning the gap. CDR3 in DNA: TGTGCCAGCAGTTGGGGGGGACAGGCCAAAGAGACCCAGTACTTC. Translated: CASSWGGQAKETQYF.

This clonotype was seen repeatedly, ten times or more. V usage is TRBV5-1 and J usage is TRBJ2-7; D unresolved. Trimming stripped 2 bases from V and 1 base from J, with 10 bases between. Per the germline V gene, CDR1 is SGHRS and CDR2 is YFSETQ. The CDR3 extends over 14 amino acids. CDR3 amino acids: CASSFSVPSYEQYF. In DNA, the CDR3 is TGCGCCAGCAGCTTCTCTGTACCATCCTACGAGCAGTACTTC.

This clonotype came up many times. J is TRBJ1-6 and V is TRBV19; TRBD1 matches at 9 bases. The length of the CDR3 is 15 residues. J lost 11 bases, V lost 5 bases, and 10 bases had no gene match. The germline V gene encodes CDR1 LNHDA and CDR2 SQIVND (reference sequence). CDR3 loop: CASSPRDRESAPLHF. The CDR3 nucleotides are TGTGCCAGTAGTCCCCGGGACAGGGAATCTGCACCCCTCCACTTT.

This clonotype showed up just a few times. V is TRBV6-5 and J is TRBJ1-1; TRBD1 might be the D (5 bases). The V end lost 2 bases, the J end lost 1 base, and 11 bases lay between the germline ends. This CDR3 spans 15 amino acids. The germline CDR1 and CDR2 sequences are MNHEY and SVGAGI. CDR3 loop: CASSYLGATNTEAFF. The CDR3 DNA is TGTGCCAGCAGTTACCTAGGGGCCACGAACACTGAAGCTTTCTTT.

This clonotype was observed a handful of times. This rearrangement joins TRBV6-6 to TRBJ2-5; D ambiguous. In germline, CDR1 is MNHNY, CDR2 SVGAGI (reference sequence). The CDR3 runs 15 residues. Deletions cut 0 bases from V and 0 bases from J, with 8 bases between. CDR3 protein: CASSYSIQYQETQYF. For the CDR3, the DNA is TGTGCCAGCAGTTACTCGATCCAGTACCAAGAGACCCAGTACTTC.

This clonotype was counted many times. This rearrangement joins TRBV24-1 to TRBJ2-2; 7 positions match TRBD2. Germline V CDR1 and CDR2: KGHDR, SFDVKD. The CDR3 consists of 13 residues. With 9 bases clipped from V and 5 bases from J, the junction kept 5 bases outside the gene matches. In nucleotides, the CDR3 is TGTGCCACCCGGGCGGGAGTAACCGGGGAGCTGTTTTTT. It codes for CATRAGVTGELFF.

This chain connects TRBV2 to TRBJ2-3; 8 bases line up with TRBD1. V lost 5 bases, J lost 3 bases, and 7 bases stayed unmatched. This CDR3 comprises 15 residues. Germline V CDR1 and CDR2: SNHLY, FYNNEI. The CDR3 DNA reads as TGTGCCAGCAGTACCGGACAGGGAATTACAGATACGCAGTATTTT. The encoded protein is CASSTGQGITDTQYF. Drawing the rest from reference TRBV2 and TRBJ2-3, the complete variable domain is EPEVTQTPSHQVTQMGQEVILRCVPISNHLYFYWYRQILGQKVEFLVSFYNNEISEKSEIFDDQFSVERPDGSNFTLKIRSTKLEDSAMYFCASSTGQGITDTQYFGPGTRLTVL.

This clonotype has only a few counts. A much larger clonotype is one base distant, so this may be a read error. V and J are TRBV6-1 and TRBJ2-7; D might be TRBD1 (6 bases). Germline V gene sequence: CDR1 MNHNS, CDR2 SASEGT. The CDR3 has 12 residues. CDR3 region: CAGSERGGEQYF. The CDR3, as DNA: TGTGCCGGCAGTGAACGAGGGGGAGAGCAGTACTTC.

About this clonotype itself: Possible read error: a much larger clone is one base away. V usage is TRBV10-3 and J usage is TRBJ1-1, with D hard to call. Germline V gene data show CDR1 as ENHRY and CDR2 as SYGVKD. Trimming left V 11 bases short and J 1 base short, with 23 bases between. The length of the CDR3 is 16 residues. The CDR3, as DNA: TGTGCCGTCAAAAACACCTTTTCAGGAAGGAACACTGAAGCTTTCTTT. As protein: CAVKNTFSGRNTEAFF.

The V gene is TRBV5-6, the J gene TRBJ2-2; no reliable D call. CDR3 size: 13 residues. The V and J ends lost 4 bases and 2 bases respectively, with 6 bases between them. Germline values: CDR1 SGHDT, CDR2 YYEEEE. CDR3 region: CASSDGNTGELFF. The CDR3 DNA sequence: TGTGCCAGCAGCGACGGAAACACCGGGGAGCTGTTTTTT.

V usage is TRBV9 and J usage is TRBJ1-2; 9 bases line up with TRBD1. This CDR3 comprises 15 residues. Germline V gives CDR1 SGDLS, CDR2 YYNGEE. Trimming took 4 bases from V and 4 from J; bases not matched to a gene: 8. CDR3 residues: CASSPGQGKGYGYTF. CDR3 bases: TGTGCCAGCAGCCCAGGACAGGGGAAGGGCTATGGCTACACCTTC.

The chain links TRBV7-8 to TRBJ2-1; 7 bases line up with TRBD1. V trimming: 1 base; J trimming: 4 bases; junction bases outside the gene matches: 1. Looked up from germline, CDR1 is SGHVS and CDR2 is FQNEAQ. This CDR3 comprises 14 residues. CDR3 residues: CASSLEQGYNEQFF. The DNA of the CDR3 is TGTGCCAGCAGCTTAGAACAGGGGTACAATGAGCAGTTCTTC.

This clonotype showed up many times. CDR3 in DNA: TGTGCCAGCAGATCAGGGGGCACCGGGGAGCTGTTTTTT. Amino acids: CASRSGGTGELFF. V usage is TRBV6-5 and J usage is TRBJ2-2, with 7 bases fitting TRBD1. Trimming removed 6 bases from V and 4 bases from J; junction bases left unmatched: 2. This CDR3 is 13 amino acids long. Germline V gene data show CDR1 as MNHEY and CDR2 as SVGAGI.

The chain carries TRBV27 and TRBJ2-2; 8 nucleotides agree with TRBD1. The CDR3 consists of 14 residues. The V gene end was trimmed by 6 bases and the J gene end by 1 base; junction bases not matched to a gene: 1. Germline CDR1 MNHEY, CDR2 SMNVEV (reference sequence). For the CDR3, the DNA is TGTGCCAGCAGGGGACAGGAGAACACCGGGGAGCTGTTTTTT. Protein sequence: CASRGQENTGELFF.

This clonotype has just a few counts. The rearrangement joins TRBV25-1 to TRBJ2-5; 9 nucleotides align to TRBD2. The V gene's germline CDR1 is MGHDK and CDR2 SYGVNS. Unmatched junction bases numbered 6, after V lost 3 bases and J lost 4 bases. The CDR3 length is 15 residues. The CDR3 here is CASSDQRGERETQYF. The CDR3 coding sequence is TGTGCCAGCAGTGATCAGCGGGGGGAACGAGAGACCCAGTACTTC.

This clonotype was observed many times. The chain is built from TRBV7-8 and TRBJ2-5; 9 positions agree with TRBD1. CDR3 length equals 16 residues. CDR1 is SGHVS and CDR2 is FQNEAQ in the germline V gene. With 5 bases clipped from V and 3 bases from J, the junction kept 10 bases outside the gene matches. As DNA, the CDR3 is TGTGCCAGCAGCGTACAGGGGGCTCTCGCGGAAGAGACCCAGTACTTC. Translation gives CASSVQGALAEETQYF. Supplemented by reference TRBV7-8 and TRBJ2-5, the full variable domain reads GAGVSQSPRYKVAKRGQDVALRCDPISGHVSLFWYQQALGQGPEFLTYFQNEAQLDKSGLPSDRFFAERPEGSVSTLKIQRTQQEDSAVYLCASSVQGALAEETQYFGPGTRLLVL.

This clonotype was recorded only once. At one end, the junction sequence differs from germline, possibly due to a read error. The rearrangement uses TRBV19 and TRBJ1-1; the D gene is possibly TRBD1 (5 bases). This CDR3 region has 14 residues. Looked up from germline, CDR1 is LNHDA and CDR2 is SQIVND (reference sequence). The CDR3 DNA is TGTACCAGTAGTTTTAGAGGGGTGAACACTGAAGCTTTCTTT. It translates to CTSSFRGVNTEAFF.

This chain uses TRBV10-3 with TRBJ2-3; D is possibly TRBD1 (7 bases). Trimming stripped 10 bases from V and 3 bases from J, with 20 bases between. Germline CDR1 ENHRY, CDR2 SYGVKD. CDR3 length: 15 amino acids. CDR3 residues: CASSRQGAGTDTQYF. CDR3 DNA: TGTGCCAGCAGCCGACAGGGTGCGGGGACAGATACGCAGTATTTT.

The gene calls are TRBV27 and TRBJ2-7; perhaps TRBD2 as D (6 bases). Per the germline V gene, CDR1 is MNHEY and CDR2 is SMNVEV (reference sequence). The CDR3 spans 13 residues. V gave up 5 bases and J gave up 3 bases, with 11 bases separating them. The CDR3 region is CASSRGANYEQYF. The CDR3 region has the DNA TGTGCCAGCAGTCGCGGGGCCAACTACGAGCAGTACTTC.

This clonotype was detected ten times or more. This chain connects TRBV20-1 to TRBJ2-5; a weak D match, TRBD2 (5 bases). Per the germline V gene, CDR1 is DFQATT and CDR2 is SNEGSKA (reference sequence). The CDR3 contains 14 residues. The V end lost 3 bases, the J end lost 4 bases, and 15 bases lay between the germline ends. CDR3 in DNA: TGCAGTGCTAGTCTAGCTTGGGATCGAGAGACCCAGTACTTC. The encoded protein is CSASLAWDRETQYF.